This TCR beta chain stems from a study of T cells in localized non-small cell lung cancer. Only in-frame clones appear in the TCRdb table, and some are missing; sequencing was by immunoSEQ multiplex PCR. The repertoire holds approximately 41,000 clones, around 90% seen once, with under 12% in the top ten. General study findings and limits: The study linked higher blood T cell density to longer overall survival. In adjacent lung appeared a median around 60 of the top 100 tumor clones. Sequencing covered just one tumor region, so heterogeneity cannot be ruled out. Uninvolved neighboring lung showed the greatest T cell clonality, exceeding tumor.

Trimming stripped 6 bases from V and 2 bases from J, with 15 bases between. This CDR3 is 15 amino acids long. Germline-derived CDR1 and CDR2 are MNHEY and SVGAGI. In the case of this clone: The antigen is not known.

The TCR comes from a woman aged 35 to 70 with stage II lung adenocarcinoma. Here the sequenced sample was PBMCs, taken before any cancer treatment. The J gene is TRBJ2-3, the V gene TRBV6-5, with D perhaps matching TRBD2 (7 bases). CDR3: CASRLGGGPTDTQYF. CDR3 coding DNA: TGTGCCAGCAGACTAGGGGGAGGGCCCACAGATACGCAGTATTTT.